This T cell receptor (beta chain) appears in the sequencing data of a study of PD-L1 blockade in urothelial cancer. The overall study: A median approximately 140,000 T cells were found in blood samples.

The protocol was immunoSEQ multiplex PCR, while the TCRdb copy is restricted to in-frame clones and leaves out a portion. The sample yields roughly 43,000 clones, around 81% seen once. As to time point: pretreatment peripheral blood. The sequencing here drew on PBMCs, taken around atezolizumab (anti-PD-L1) treatment. This clonotype was obtained from a man between 60 and 70 years old with urothelial cancer.

The CDR3 region has the DNA TGTGCCAGCAGTTACCTACTGAACACTGAAGCTTTCTTT. It codes for CASSYLLNTEAFF. V and J are TRBV6-5 and TRBJ1-1; unclear D gene. V lost 2 bases to trimming and J lost 0 bases, with 4 bases between them. The length of the CDR3 is 13 residues. CDR1 and CDR2 (germline): MNHEY, SVGAGI.